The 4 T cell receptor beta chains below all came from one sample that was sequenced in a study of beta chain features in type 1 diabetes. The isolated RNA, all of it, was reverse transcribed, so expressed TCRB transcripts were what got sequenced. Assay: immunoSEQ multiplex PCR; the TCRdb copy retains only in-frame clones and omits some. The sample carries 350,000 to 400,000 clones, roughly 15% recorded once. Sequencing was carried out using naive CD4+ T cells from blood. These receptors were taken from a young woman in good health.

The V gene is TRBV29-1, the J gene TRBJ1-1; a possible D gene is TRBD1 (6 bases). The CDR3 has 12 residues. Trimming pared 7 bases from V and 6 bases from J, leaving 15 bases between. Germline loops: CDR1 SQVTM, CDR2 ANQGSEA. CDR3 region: CSGLLWTAEAFF. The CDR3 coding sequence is TGCAGCGGCCTACTCTGGACAGCTGAAGCTTTCTTT.

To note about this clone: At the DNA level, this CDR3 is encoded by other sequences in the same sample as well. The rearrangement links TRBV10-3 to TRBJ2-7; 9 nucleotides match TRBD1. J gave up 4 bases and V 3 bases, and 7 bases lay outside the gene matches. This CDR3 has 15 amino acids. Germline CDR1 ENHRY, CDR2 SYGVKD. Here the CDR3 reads CAISDPGQGIYEQYF. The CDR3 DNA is TGTGCCATCAGTGATCCGGGACAGGGTATTTACGAGCAGTACTTC.

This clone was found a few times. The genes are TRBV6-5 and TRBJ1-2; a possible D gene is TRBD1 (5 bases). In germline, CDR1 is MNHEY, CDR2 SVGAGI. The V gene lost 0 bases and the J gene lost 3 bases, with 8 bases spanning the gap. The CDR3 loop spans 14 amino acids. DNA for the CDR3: TGTGCCAGCAGTTACTCGGGACTCGACTATGGCTACACCTTC. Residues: CASSYSGLDYGYTF.

The CDR3 spells CAWSRLEQRDEQFF. CDR3 nucleotide sequence: TGTGCCTGGAGTCGACTGGAGCAGCGCGATGAGCAGTTCTTC. The chain has TRBV30 and TRBJ2-1; D call uncertain. The CDR3 is 14 amino acids. Trimming removed 2 bases at V and 8 bases at J, with 16 bases between. CDR1 is GTSNPN, CDR2 SVGIG, per germline (reference sequence).